This TCR beta chain was observed in a study of human thymus T cells. About this clone: The antigen is unknown.

Study results and caveats: Highly overlapping thymic repertoires in unrelated individuals were reported by related research. Repertoires sampled from thymus and blood appeared biased in V and J gene usage.

Resections were taken during corrective heart surgery, and the thymus tissue came from these. Donors were healthy Finnish babies undergoing corrective operations for congenital heart defects. Produced via immunoSEQ multiplex PCR; TCRdb's table is partial and in-frame only. There are about 130,000 clones in the sample; more than 90% occur only once, and 0.02% to 0.025% lies in the top ten. The source material was thymus tissue. The TCR was taken from a boy younger than two with a congenital heart defect but otherwise immunologically healthy.

CDR3 residues: CASSQESRSTQVEQYF. In DNA, the CDR3 is TGTGCCAGCAGCCAAGAATCAAGGAGTACTCAGGTCGAGCAGTACTTC. This chain uses TRBV14 with TRBJ2-7; D unresolved. The V end lost 0 bases, the J end lost 6 bases, and 18 bases lay between the germline ends. This CDR3 has 16 residues. Germline V gene lookup returns CDR1 SGHDN and CDR2 FVKESK.